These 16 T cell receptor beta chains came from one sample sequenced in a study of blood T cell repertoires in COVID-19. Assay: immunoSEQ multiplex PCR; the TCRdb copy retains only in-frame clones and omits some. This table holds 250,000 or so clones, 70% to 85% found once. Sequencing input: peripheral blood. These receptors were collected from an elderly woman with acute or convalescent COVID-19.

For the CDR3, the DNA is TGTGCCAGCAGCTCTAGCGGGAGGGGTCGGTACAATGAGCAGTTCTTC. The encoded protein is CASSSSGRGRYNEQFF. The chain links TRBV7-8 to TRBJ2-1; TRBD2 aligns across 12 bases. Germline V gives CDR1 SGHVS, CDR2 FQNEAQ. The CDR3 covers 16 residues. V dropped 4 bases and J dropped 4; count of bases not matched to a gene: 5.

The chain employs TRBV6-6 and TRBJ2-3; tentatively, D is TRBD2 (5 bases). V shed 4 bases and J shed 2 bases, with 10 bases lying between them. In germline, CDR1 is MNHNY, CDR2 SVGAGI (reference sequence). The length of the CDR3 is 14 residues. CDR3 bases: TGTGCCAGCAGTTGGACTGGCCCCACAGATACGCAGTATTTT. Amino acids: CASSWTGPTDTQYF.

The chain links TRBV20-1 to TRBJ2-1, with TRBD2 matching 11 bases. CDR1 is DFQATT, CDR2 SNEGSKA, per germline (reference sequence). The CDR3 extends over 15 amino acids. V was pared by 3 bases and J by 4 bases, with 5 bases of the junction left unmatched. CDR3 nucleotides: TGCAGTGCTAGTCCAACTAGCGGGGGATACAATGAGCAGTTCTTC. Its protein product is CSASPTSGGYNEQFF.

The DNA of the CDR3 is TGTGCCAGCAGTGGGATACAGGGGGCCAGCTATGGCTACACCTTC. As protein: CASSGIQGASYGYTF. The V call is TRBV25-1, the J call TRBJ1-2; 9 nucleotides match TRBD1. Losses at the gene ends were 4 bases for V and 4 bases for J; bases not matched to a gene: 7. Germline CDR1 is MGHDK and CDR2 is SYGVNS. The CDR3 is 15 residues long.

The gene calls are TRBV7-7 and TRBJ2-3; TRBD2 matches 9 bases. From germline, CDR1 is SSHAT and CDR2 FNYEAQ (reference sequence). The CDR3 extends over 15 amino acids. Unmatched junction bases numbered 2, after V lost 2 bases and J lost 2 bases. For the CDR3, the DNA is TGTGCCAGCAGCTTACTAGCGGGGTCCACAGATACGCAGTATTTT. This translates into CASSLLAGSTDTQYF.

The CDR3 sequence: CASSPQGARPAFF. CDR3 DNA: TGTGCCAGCAGCCCCCAGGGGGCGCGTCCCGCTTTCTTT. The chain links TRBV5-5 to TRBJ1-1; 8 nucleotides agree with TRBD1. The CDR3 covers 13 residues. CDR1 is SGHKS, CDR2 YYEKEE, per germline (reference sequence). V lost 4 bases, J lost 11 bases, and 10 bases stayed unmatched.

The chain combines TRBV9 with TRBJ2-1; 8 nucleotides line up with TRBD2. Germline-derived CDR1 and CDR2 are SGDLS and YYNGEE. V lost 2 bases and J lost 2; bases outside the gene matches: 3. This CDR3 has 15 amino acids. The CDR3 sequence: CASSVSGGPYNEQFF. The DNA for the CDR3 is TGTGCCAGCAGCGTCAGCGGGGGTCCCTACAATGAGCAGTTCTTC. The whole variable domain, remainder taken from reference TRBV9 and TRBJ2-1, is DSGVTQTPKHLITATGQRVTLRCSPRSGDLSVYWYQQSLDQGLQFLIQYYNGEERAKGNILERFSAQQFPDLHSELNLSSLELGDSALYFCASSVSGGPYNEQFFGPGTRLTVL.

The CDR3 reads CASSISSANEKLFF. The CDR3 DNA follows: TGTGCCAGTAGTATCTCTTCGGCTAATGAAAAACTGTTTTTT. The chain has TRBV19 and TRBJ1-4; unclear D gene. The CDR3 sequence is 14 residues long. CDR1 LNHDA and CDR2 SQIVND come from the germline V gene (reference sequence). V lost 3 bases to trimming and J lost 3 bases, with 8 bases between them.

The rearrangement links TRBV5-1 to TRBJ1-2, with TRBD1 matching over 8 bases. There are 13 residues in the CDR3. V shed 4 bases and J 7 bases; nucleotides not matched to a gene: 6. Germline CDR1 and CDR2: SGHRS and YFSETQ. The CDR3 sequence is CASSAGQETGYTF. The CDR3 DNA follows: TGCGCCAGCAGCGCGGGACAGGAAACTGGCTACACCTTC.

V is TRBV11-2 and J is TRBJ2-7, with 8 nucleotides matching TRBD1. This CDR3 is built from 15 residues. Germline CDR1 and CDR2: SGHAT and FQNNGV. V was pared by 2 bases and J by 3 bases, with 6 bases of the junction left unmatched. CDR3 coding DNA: TGTGCCAGCAGCTTATCGAGGACAGGGAGCTACGAGCAGTACTTC. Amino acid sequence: CASSLSRTGSYEQYF.

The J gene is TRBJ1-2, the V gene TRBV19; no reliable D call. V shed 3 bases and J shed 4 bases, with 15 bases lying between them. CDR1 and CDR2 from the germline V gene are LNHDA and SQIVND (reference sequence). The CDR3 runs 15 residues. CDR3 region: CASSINSGVRYGYTF. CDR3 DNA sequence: TGTGCCAGTAGTATTAATAGCGGGGTCCGCTATGGCTACACCTTC.

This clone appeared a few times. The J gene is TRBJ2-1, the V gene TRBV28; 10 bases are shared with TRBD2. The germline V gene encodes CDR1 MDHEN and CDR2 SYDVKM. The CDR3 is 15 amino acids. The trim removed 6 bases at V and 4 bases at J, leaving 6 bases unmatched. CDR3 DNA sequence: TGTGCCAGCAGCAAGGGACTAGCGCCATACAATGAGCAGTTCTTC. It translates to CASSKGLAPYNEQFF.

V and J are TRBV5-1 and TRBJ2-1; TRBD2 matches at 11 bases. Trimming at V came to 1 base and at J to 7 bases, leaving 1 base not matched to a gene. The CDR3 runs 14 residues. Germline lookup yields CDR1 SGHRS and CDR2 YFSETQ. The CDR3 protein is CASSLPSGGNEQFF. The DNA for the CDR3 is TGCGCCAGCAGCTTGCCTAGCGGGGGGAATGAGCAGTTCTTC.

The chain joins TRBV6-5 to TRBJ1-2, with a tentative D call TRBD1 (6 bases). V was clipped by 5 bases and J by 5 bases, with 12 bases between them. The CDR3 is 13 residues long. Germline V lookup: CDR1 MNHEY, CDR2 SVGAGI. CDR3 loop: CASSITGNYGYTF. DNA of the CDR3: TGTGCCAGCAGTATTACAGGGAATTATGGCTACACCTTC.

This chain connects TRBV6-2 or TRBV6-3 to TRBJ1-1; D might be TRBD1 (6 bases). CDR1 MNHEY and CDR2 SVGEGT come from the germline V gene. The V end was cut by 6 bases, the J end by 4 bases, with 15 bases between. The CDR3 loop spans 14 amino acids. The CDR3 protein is CASSEQGGSTEAFF. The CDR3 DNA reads TGTGCCAGCAGCGAACAGGGCGGGAGCACTGAAGCTTTCTTT.

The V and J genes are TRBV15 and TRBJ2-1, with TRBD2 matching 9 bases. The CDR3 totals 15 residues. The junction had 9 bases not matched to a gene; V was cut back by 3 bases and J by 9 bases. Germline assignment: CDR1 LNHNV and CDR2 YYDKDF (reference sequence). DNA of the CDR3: TGTGCCACCAGCAGCCCCGGGACTAGCACGCGTGAGCAGTTCTTC. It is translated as CATSSPGTSTREQFF. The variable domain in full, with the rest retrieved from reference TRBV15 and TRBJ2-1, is DAMVIQNPRYQVTQFGKPVTLSCSQTLNHNVMYWYQQKSSQAPKLLFHYYDKDFNNEADTPDNFQSRRPNTSFCFLDIRSPGLGDTAMYLCATSSPGTSTREQFFGPGTRLTVL.